This T cell receptor beta chain was sequenced during a study of blood T cell repertoires in COVID-19. Profiling relied on immunoSEQ multiplex PCR, and the TCRdb table lists in-frame clones only, not all of them. In the table there are 350,000 to 450,000 clones, more than 80% of which are singletons. Sequencing was done on a sample of peripheral blood. The sequence was obtained from a man between 35 and 55 years old with acute or convalescent COVID-19.

This chain's CDR3 is CASSSAGGWQPQHF. As DNA, the CDR3 is TGTGCCAGCAGCTCCGCAGGGGGCTGGCAGCCCCAGCATTTT. The J gene is TRBJ1-5, the V gene TRBV7-2; 8 nucleotides align to TRBD1. V shed 4 bases and J 7 bases; nucleotides not matched to a gene: 6. CDR1 SGHTA and CDR2 FQGNSA come from the germline V gene. The CDR3 has 14 amino acids.